This paragraph covers one TCR beta chain sequence. The data were taken from a study of blood T cell repertoires in COVID-19. Assay: immunoSEQ multiplex PCR; the TCRdb copy retains only in-frame clones and omits some. The repertoire holds 250,000 to 300,000 clones, with 81% as singletons. Germline V gene sequence: CDR1 LGHNA, CDR2 YSLEER. This CDR3 has 19 residues. Trimming took 1 base from V and 3 from J; bases not matched to a gene: 13. The chain is built from TRBV4-3 and TRBJ1-4, with 8 bases fitting TRBD1. Input material: peripheral blood. This receptor was obtained from a woman aged 60-70 years with active or convalescent COVID-19. The CDR3 protein is CASSQVYSLATGANEKLFF. CDR3 nucleotide sequence: TGCGCCAGCAGCCAAGTTTACTCGCTCGCGACAGGGGCTAATGAAAAACTGTTTTTT.